Listed below are T cell receptor beta chains from one sample, sequenced in a study of immune evolution from preneoplasia to lung adenocarcinoma. Assay used: immunoSEQ multiplex PCR; TCRdb lists only in-frame clones, some missing. The data contain several thousand clones, 80% to 90% of them singletons. Specimen: FFPE minimally invasive lung adenocarcinoma tissue. The receptors stem from a person between 65 and 80 years old with lung adenocarcinoma. Each CDR3 is given with its conserved first and last residue.

v_gene: TRBV29-1
j_gene: TRBJ2-5
CDR3aa: CSVRPVFQETQYF

v_gene: TRBV28
j_gene: TRBJ1-1
CDR3aa: CASSIGQGTTEAFF

v_gene: TRBV5-7
j_gene: TRBJ1-2
CDR3aa: CASSRGGWFF

v_gene: TRBV29-1
j_gene: TRBJ1-1
CDR3aa: CSVVSGMNTEAFF

v_gene: TRBV15
j_gene: TRBJ2-5
CDR3aa: CATSRGAGVRGETQYF

v_gene: TRBV12-5
j_gene: TRBJ2-5
CDR3aa: CASGLTGASGETQYF

v_gene: TRBV30
j_gene: TRBJ2-7
CDR3aa: CAWSAGDRVIHEQYF

v_gene: TRBV7-9
j_gene: TRBJ2-2
CDR3aa: CASSGQGILNMGPGELFF

v_gene: TRBV7-3
j_gene: TRBJ2-3
CDR3aa: CASSPSPREPYDTQYF

v_gene: TRBV7-9
j_gene: TRBJ2-2
CDR3aa: CASRRTGTGELFF

v_gene: TRBV29-1
j_gene: TRBJ2-5
CDR3aa: CSVTSETQYF

v_gene: TRBV11-2
j_gene: TRBJ1-2
CDR3aa: CASSLDRFYGYTF

v_gene: TRBV7-9
j_gene: TRBJ1-4
CDR3aa: CASSSTWAANEKLFF

v_gene: TRBV20-1
j_gene: TRBJ2-7
CDR3aa: CSARRHEQYF

v_gene: TRBV2
j_gene: TRBJ1-5
CDR3aa: CASSTDGYNQPQHF

v_gene: TRBV11-2
j_gene: TRBJ2-7
CDR3aa: CASSLTMTVVSYEQYF

v_gene: TRBV16
j_gene: TRBJ1-1
CDR3aa: CASSQGLGSSEAFF

v_gene: TRBV18
j_gene: TRBJ1-3
CDR3aa: CASSPQPGSSGNTIYF

v_gene: TRBV6-1
j_gene: TRBJ2-3
CDR3aa: CASKPGTSGADTQYF

v_gene: TRBV7-8
j_gene: TRBJ1-4
CDR3aa: CASSSTARGEKLFF

v_gene: TRBV19
j_gene: TRBJ2-7
CDR3aa: CASSSSYEQYF

v_gene: TRBV29-1
j_gene: TRBJ1-1
CDR3aa: CSVVGGKESNTEAFF

v_gene: TRBV7-9
j_gene: TRBJ2-1
CDR3aa: CASSLIYEQFF

v_gene: TRBV7-3
j_gene: TRBJ1-1
CDR3aa: CASSFKPGGTEAFF

v_gene: TRBV5-8
j_gene: TRBJ2-1
CDR3aa: CASSLRRVFNEQFF

v_gene: TRBV7-9
j_gene: TRBJ2-1
CDR3aa: CASSLVWDLSYNEQFF

v_gene: TRBV6-5
j_gene: TRBJ1-2
CDR3aa: CASSRATGQAYGYTF